The next 19 T cell receptor beta chains were all read from a single sample in a study of a mutant IDH1 vaccine in newly diagnosed glioma. Their antigens are not known. The time point is: week 47, end of study. In every dose of vaccine, 300 ug of mutant IDH1 20-mer peptide was given alongside topical imiquimod. Assay used: immunoSEQ multiplex PCR; TCRdb lists only in-frame clones, some missing. The sample lists tens of thousands of clones, roughly 80% seen once, with around 20% in the top ten. The input for sequencing was PBMCs, taken from a glioma patient whose treatment included an IDH1 peptide vaccine. These receptors were collected from a man aged 18 to 29 with glioma. Some clones in this sample may be carry-over from other donors' samples.

The chain has TRBV6-5 and TRBJ2-1; D perhaps matches TRBD2 (5 bases). The CDR3 contains 15 residues. Trimming took 1 base from V and 0 from J, leaving 7 bases between them. CDR1 is MNHEY, CDR2 SVGAGI, per germline. This chain's CDR3 is CASSYLGSSYNEQFF. CDR3 nucleotide sequence: TGTGCCAGCAGTTACTTGGGGAGCTCCTACAATGAGCAGTTCTTC.

The chain uses TRBV6-5 and TRBJ2-7; TRBD2 matches at 14 bases. Germline V gene data show CDR1 as MNHEY and CDR2 as SVGAGI. With 5 bases clipped from V and 7 bases from J, the junction kept 7 bases outside the gene matches. The CDR3 has 15 residues. CDR3 protein: CASSTGTSGSKEQYF. CDR3 nucleotides: TGTGCCAGCAGTACCGGGACTAGCGGGAGTAAAGAGCAGTACTTC.

The chain links TRBV7-9 to TRBJ2-2; D is unresolved. Trimming took 5 bases from V and 0 from J, leaving 13 bases between them. The CDR3 runs to 16 residues. Germline V gene lookup returns CDR1 SEHNR and CDR2 FQNEAQ (reference sequence). CDR3 protein: CASSPRGPSNTGELFF. CDR3 DNA: TGTGCCAGCAGCCCACGCGGTCCCTCGAACACCGGGGAGCTGTTTTTT.

A note on this clone: A read error may account for a junction end that differs from germline. This chain joins TRBV6-1 and TRBJ2-1; TRBD2 might be the D (6 bases). This CDR3 region has 11 residues. Germline CDR1 reads MNHNS; CDR2 reads SASEGT. In DNA form, the CDR3 reads TGTGCCAGCAGTGAATCGCGGGGTCGGGTCTTC. Protein sequence: CASSESRGRVF.

The chain carries TRBV5-1 and TRBJ2-2; TRBD1 might be the D (6 bases). Germline CDR1 is SGHRS and CDR2 is YFSETQ. The CDR3 covers 16 residues. V was cut by 3 bases and J by 1 base, with 13 bases left in between. CDR3 nucleotides: TGCGCCAGCAGCTCAGGGGACCCGATGAACACCGGGGAGCTGTTTTTT. Encoded protein: CASSSGDPMNTGELFF.

This sequence joins TRBV6-1 and TRBJ2-7; D is undetermined. In germline, CDR1 is MNHNS, CDR2 SASEGT. V was trimmed by 6 bases and J by 5 bases, leaving 14 bases between them. The CDR3 sequence is 13 residues long. CDR3 sequence (DNA): TGTGCCAGCAGCCCCCACCTCGTCGACGAGCAGTACTTC. This encodes CASSPHLVDEQYF.

The rearrangement joins TRBV4-3 to TRBJ1-2; 10 bases align to TRBD1. Germline V lookup: CDR1 LGHNA, CDR2 YSLEER. CDR3 length equals 14 residues. The V gene end was trimmed by 3 bases and the J gene end by 8 bases; junction bases not matched to a gene: 6. This CDR3 reads CASSQDRGIFGYTF. Here the CDR3 DNA reads TGCGCCAGCAGCCAGGACAGGGGGATTTTCGGCTACACCTTC.

The rearrangement joins TRBV2 to TRBJ1-2, with 7 positions matching TRBD1. The CDR3 is 16 amino acids. In germline, CDR1 is SNHLY, CDR2 FYNNEI. After removal of 4 bases from V and 4 bases from J, the junction contained 12 bases not matched to a gene. The CDR3 protein is CASSARQGLATYGYTF. CDR3 nucleotide sequence: TGTGCCAGCAGTGCCCGACAGGGATTGGCGACCTATGGCTACACCTTC.

The J gene is TRBJ2-6, the V gene TRBV9, with TRBD2 matching 13 bases. V gave up 1 base and J gave up 1 base; unmatched junction bases: 2. The CDR3 consists of 18 residues. Germline CDR1 is SGDLS and CDR2 is YYNGEE. CDR3: CASSVWTSGRSGANVLTF. The CDR3 region has the DNA TGTGCCAGCAGCGTATGGACTAGCGGGAGATCTGGGGCCAACGTCCTGACTTTC.

The chain employs TRBV18 and TRBJ2-3; D uncertain. CDR3 length: 14 residues. Germline V gene sequence: CDR1 KGHSH, CDR2 LQKENI. Trimming removed 2 bases from V and 0 bases from J, with 6 bases in between. The CDR3 DNA reads TGTGCCAGCTCACCATTCGCTAGCACAGATACGCAGTATTTT. This gives the protein CASSPFASTDTQYF.

CDR3 bases: TGTGCCACCAGCAGGGGACAGGGGATCTCTGGAAACACCATATATTTT. Protein sequence: CATSRGQGISGNTIYF. The chain carries TRBV15 and TRBJ1-3, with TRBD1 matching over 10 bases. From germline, CDR1 is LNHNV and CDR2 YYDKDF (reference sequence). The CDR3 spans 16 residues. With 3 bases clipped from V and 0 bases from J, the junction kept 2 bases outside the gene matches. Combining the CDR3 with reference TRBV15 and TRBJ1-3 gives the whole variable domain DAMVIQNPRYQVTQFGKPVTLSCSQTLNHNVMYWYQQKSSQAPKLLFHYYDKDFNNEADTPDNFQSRRPNTSFCFLDIRSPGLGDTAMYLCATSRGQGISGNTIYFGEGSWLTVV.

The chain links TRBV7-2 to TRBJ1-5; D gene unclear. The V end was cut by 5 bases, the J end by 0 bases, with 5 bases between. Germline V gives CDR1 SGHTA, CDR2 FQGNSA. The CDR3 totals 13 residues. The CDR3 is CASSPSSNQPQHF. Written as DNA, the CDR3 is TGTGCCAGCAGCCCGAGTAGCAATCAGCCCCAGCATTTT.

This clone has only one observation. This sequence joins TRBV18 and TRBJ1-1; no clear D. In germline, CDR1 is KGHSH, CDR2 LQKENI. The CDR3 extends over 13 amino acids. Trimming took 6 bases from V and 1 from J, leaving 9 bases between them. Here the CDR3 DNA reads TGTGCCAGCTCCGCCAAACAGAACACTGAAGCTTTCTTT. Protein sequence: CASSAKQNTEAFF.

The J gene is TRBJ2-5, the V gene TRBV12-5; the D gene is possibly TRBD2 (6 bases). Per germline, CDR1 LGHNT and CDR2 FRNRAP. Trimming removed 5 bases at V and 2 bases at J, with 12 bases between. The CDR3 is made up of 14 amino acids. For the CDR3, the DNA is TGTGCTAGTGGTCCGCCTGGGGGGCAAGAGACCCAGTACTTC. This translates into CASGPPGGQETQYF.

This chain connects TRBV15 to TRBJ1-5, with unresolved D. Trimming took off 1 base at V and 8 bases at J, with 6 bases between the two ends. The CDR3 length is 12 residues. The germline CDR1 and CDR2 sequences are LNHNV and YYDKDF (reference sequence). The CDR3 DNA sequence: TGTGCCACCAGCAGAGGTAGGGAGCCCCAGCATTTT. Translation: CATSRGREPQHF.

This sequence joins TRBV30 and TRBJ1-1, with D uncertain. Trimming took 5 bases from V and 0 from J, leaving 13 bases between them. Germline CDR1 GTSNPN, CDR2 SVGIG (reference sequence). This CDR3 spans 14 amino acids. The CDR3, as DNA: TGTGCCTGGGTAAGGGCAGGCATGAACACTGAAGCTTTCTTT. Translation gives CAWVRAGMNTEAFF.

This chain joins TRBV6-4 and TRBJ1-5; no clear D. The germline gives CDR1 MRHNA, CDR2 SNTAGT. The CDR3 has 13 amino acids. Trimming stripped 5 bases from V and 4 bases from J, with 9 bases between. CDR3 protein: CASSSDPNQPQHF. Written as DNA, the CDR3 is TGTGCCAGCAGTTCGGACCCTAATCAGCCCCAGCATTTT.

This chain links TRBV6-5 with TRBJ1-2; no clear D. Germline V gene lookup returns CDR1 MNHEY and CDR2 SVGAGI. Trimming cost V 7 bases and J 8 bases, with 14 bases left between them. CDR3 length: 12 residues. The CDR3 region is CASKGTGGGYTF. The CDR3 region has the DNA TGTGCCAGCAAAGGCACGGGTGGAGGCTACACCTTC.

The sample holds a few counts of this clone. The chain links TRBV15 to TRBJ1-1; D gene ambiguous. Germline CDR1 LNHNV, CDR2 YYDKDF (reference sequence). The CDR3 is made up of 13 amino acids. V was cut by 3 bases and J by 2 bases, with 7 bases left in between. CDR3 DNA: TGTGCCACCAGCAGCGGCTACAACACTGAAGCTTTCTTT. This encodes CATSSGYNTEAFF.